This TCR beta chain emerged from a study of blood T cell repertoires in COVID-19. Study information: Samples representing acute and convalescent COVID-19 were sourced from the United States, Italy and Spain. T cells, B-cell-depleted T cells, or PBMCs supplied cDNA or gDNA.

Original analysis: By means of reference gene primer amplification, nucleated cell counts were estimated. Assay used: immunoSEQ multiplex PCR; TCRdb lists only in-frame clones, some missing. The V and J calls and the clone size are those of that table, but D and trimming were determined from the DNA. The sample yields roughly 200,000 clones, around three quarters seen once. Sequenced sample: peripheral blood. The source is a woman in her sixties or seventies with acute or convalescent COVID-19.

CDR3 loop: CASSPGTGPETQYF. Written as DNA, the CDR3 is TGCGCCAGCAGCCCCGGGACAGGGCCAGAGACCCAGTACTTC. V usage is TRBV5-1 and J usage is TRBJ2-5; 9 positions agree with TRBD1. CDR3 size: 14 residues. After removal of 4 bases from V and 4 bases from J, the junction contained 5 bases not matched to a gene. Germline V gene sequence: CDR1 SGHRS, CDR2 YFSETQ.